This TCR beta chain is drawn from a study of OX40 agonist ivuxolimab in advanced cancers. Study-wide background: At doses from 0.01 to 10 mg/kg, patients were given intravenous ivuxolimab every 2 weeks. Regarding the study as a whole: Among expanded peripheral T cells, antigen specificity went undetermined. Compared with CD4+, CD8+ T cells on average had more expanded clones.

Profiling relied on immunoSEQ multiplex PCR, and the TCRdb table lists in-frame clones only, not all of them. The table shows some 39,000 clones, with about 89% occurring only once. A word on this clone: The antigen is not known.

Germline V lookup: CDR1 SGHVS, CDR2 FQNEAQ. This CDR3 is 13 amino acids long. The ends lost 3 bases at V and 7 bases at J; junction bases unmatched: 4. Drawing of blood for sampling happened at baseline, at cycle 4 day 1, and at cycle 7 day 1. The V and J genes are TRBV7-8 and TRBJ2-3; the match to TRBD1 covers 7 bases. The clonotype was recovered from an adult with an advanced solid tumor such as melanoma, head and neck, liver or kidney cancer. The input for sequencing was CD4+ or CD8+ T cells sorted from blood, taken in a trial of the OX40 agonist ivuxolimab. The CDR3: CASSFGTENTQYF. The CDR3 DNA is TGTGCCAGCAGCTTCGGGACAGAAAATACGCAGTATTTT.